This T cell receptor beta chain is drawn from a study of monozygotic twins with inflammatory bowel disease. Germline CDR1 reads KGHSH; CDR2 reads LQKENI. The CDR3 loop spans 13 amino acids. The authors isolated total RNA from whole blood without sorting T cells. The UMIs carried a 6-nucleotide sample barcode, and they were added by template switching. Reprocessing the 5' RACE reads, TCRdb reports a single entry for every CDR3 protein and omits DNA. The table lists around 380,000 distinct CDR3 sequences. The receptor was isolated from a human donor with ulcerative colitis or Crohn's disease, or a healthy co-twin of an affected twin (not recorded which). Material: blood. The genes are TRBV18 and TRBJ1-5. The CDR3 sequence is CASSPSDSQAQHF.